Listed here are 26 T cell receptor beta chains from one sample, sequenced in a study of radiation and T cells in renal cell carcinoma. The method was immunoSEQ multiplex PCR; TCRdb's version includes in-frame clones alone and lacks a portion of them. The profile shows about 59,000 clones, around 78% of them singletons. Time point specified: baseline pretreatment blood. Documented treatment: 15 Gy SBRT to primary tumor, nephrectomy 4 weeks later. Sequenced material: blood, taken from a patient whose treatment included radiotherapy and nephrectomy. Receptors were obtained from a man aged 55 to 70 with renal cell carcinoma.

This clone was recorded a few times. CDR3 in DNA: TGTGCCAGCAGCTCCGGGGGGGCGAACACCGGGGAGCTGTTTTTT. Protein sequence: CASSSGGANTGELFF. The V gene is TRBV5-4, the J gene TRBJ2-2, with 8 nucleotides matching TRBD2. This CDR3 contains 15 residues. The trim removed 3 bases at V and 0 bases at J, leaving 1 base unmatched. CDR1 SGHNT and CDR2 YYREEE come from the germline V gene (reference sequence).

This clone was detected only a few times. This chain joins TRBV14 and TRBJ2-5; D could derive from TRBD1 or TRBD2 (6 bases each). The CDR3 runs 16 residues. Trimming pared 0 bases from V and 0 bases from J, leaving 11 bases between. In germline, CDR1 is SGHDN, CDR2 FVKESK. CDR3 protein: CASSQDRRGHQETQYF. In DNA, the CDR3 is TGTGCCAGCAGCCAAGATCGACGGGGGCACCAAGAGACCCAGTACTTC.

This clone was detected a few times. V gene TRBV7-8 combines with J gene TRBJ2-4; 8 bases align to TRBD2. CDR1 is SGHVS, CDR2 FQNEAQ, per germline. V lost 5 bases and J lost 5; bases outside the gene matches: 8. The CDR3 is 15 residues long. CDR3 coding DNA: TGTGCCAGCAGCCGAAACCGGGGACTAGAAAACATTCAGTACTTC. It specifies CASSRNRGLENIQYF.

This chain links TRBV5-1 with TRBJ1-1; no clear D gene. There are 14 residues in the CDR3. The germline V gene has CDR1 SGHRS and CDR2 YFSETQ. Trimming took 0 bases from V and 11 from J, leaving 17 bases between them. CDR3 bases: TGCGCCAGCAGCTTGGAAGGGTTATCCCCCGGGGCTTTCTTT. Protein sequence: CASSLEGLSPGAFF. Full variable domain (outside the CDR3, taken from reference TRBV5-1 and TRBJ1-1): KAGVTQTPRYLIKTRGQQVTLSCSPISGHRSVSWYQQTPGQGLQFLFEYFSETQRNKGNFPGRFSGRQFSNSRSEMNVSTLELGDSALYLCASSLEGLSPGAFFGQGTRLTVV.

This chain's CDR3 is CASSSHTTSGAGTQYF. The CDR3 DNA is TGCGCCAGCAGCTCTCACACGACTAGCGGGGCGGGGACCCAGTACTTC. The genes are TRBV5-1 and TRBJ2-5, with 11 bases aligning to TRBD2. This CDR3 comprises 16 residues. CDR1 is SGHRS, CDR2 YFSETQ, per germline. J gave up 7 bases and V 3 bases, and 11 bases lay outside the gene matches.

In this sample, this clone turned up a few times. The genes are TRBV29-1 and TRBJ1-2; no definite D call. Trimming took 0 bases from V and 5 from J, leaving 19 bases between them. CDR1 and CDR2 (germline): SQVTM, ANQGSEA. The CDR3 extends over 16 amino acids. The CDR3 region is CSVEDSEAGAGYGYTF. In DNA form, the CDR3 reads TGCAGCGTTGAAGATAGCGAGGCAGGCGCGGGGTATGGCTACACCTTC.

This chain uses TRBV9 with TRBJ1-2; D perhaps matches TRBD1 (5 bases). This CDR3 spans 12 amino acids. V dropped 4 bases and J dropped 7 bases, with 11 bases sitting between them. In germline, CDR1 is SGDLS, CDR2 YYNGEE. The CDR3 bases are TGTGCCAGCAGCCCAGACGGGGGTGGCTACACCTTC. Its protein is CASSPDGGGYTF.

The rearrangement uses TRBV7-3 and TRBJ1-1, with D unresolved. This CDR3 comprises 13 residues. With 1 base removed from V and 4 bases from J, the gap between germline ends came to 7 bases. The V gene's germline CDR1 is SGHTA and CDR2 FQGTGA. DNA for the CDR3: TGTGCCAGCAGCTTAATGGCCAGCACTGAAGCTTTCTTT. Translated: CASSLMASTEAFF.

The chain uses TRBV11-2 and TRBJ1-4; D might be TRBD1 (5 bases). The length of the CDR3 is 16 residues. Germline V CDR1 and CDR2: SGHAT, FQNNGV. V gave up 4 bases and J gave up 4 bases, with 16 bases separating them. The CDR3 DNA reads as TGTGCCAGCAGCTGGAGCCCGGGACTGAATAATGAAAAACTGTTTTTT. Translation gives CASSWSPGLNNEKLFF. Full variable domain (remainder filled in from reference TRBV11-2 and TRBJ1-4): EAGVAQSPRYKIIEKRQSVAFWCNPISGHATLYWYQQILGQGPKLLIQFQNNGVVDDSQLPKDRFSAERLKGVDSTLKIQPAKLEDSAVYLCASSWSPGLNNEKLFFGSGTQLSVL.

This chain uses TRBV7-9 with TRBJ2-7; weak D call: TRBD2 (5 bases). V lost 3 bases and J lost 1, with 10 bases in between. CDR3 length: 14 amino acids. CDR1 SEHNR and CDR2 FQNEAQ come from the germline V gene (reference sequence). The CDR3 is CASSFTPGSYEQYF. CDR3 DNA: TGTGCCAGCAGCTTTACGCCGGGGTCCTACGAGCAGTACTTC.

This chain links TRBV19 with TRBJ1-1; a possible D gene is TRBD1 (5 bases). The CDR3 loop spans 13 amino acids. Trimming shortened V by 3 bases and J by 5 bases, and 10 bases separated the two germline ends. CDR1 and CDR2 (germline): LNHDA, SQIVND (reference sequence). CDR3 sequence reads: CASSMEGRTEAFF. CDR3 DNA: TGTGCCAGTAGTATGGAGGGGAGGACTGAAGCTTTCTTT.

The DNA for the CDR3 is TGTGCCAGCAGGGTCTCTACCGGCACAGATACGCAGTATTTT. Translating gives CASRVSTGTDTQYF. This chain joins TRBV2 and TRBJ2-3, with D unclear. The CDR3 sequence is 14 residues long. The V gene's germline CDR1 is SNHLY and CDR2 FYNNEI. V shed 6 bases and J shed 1 base, with 11 bases lying between them. Using reference TRBV2 and TRBJ2-3 for the parts outside the CDR3, the full variable domain is EPEVTQTPSHQVTQMGQEVILRCVPISNHLYFYWYRQILGQKVEFLVSFYNNEISEKSEIFDDQFSVERPDGSNFTLKIRSTKLEDSAMYFCASRVSTGTDTQYFGPGTRLTVL.

This clone has only a few counts. The gene calls are TRBV14 and TRBJ1-1, with D uncertain. There are 13 residues in the CDR3. The germline V gene has CDR1 SGHDN and CDR2 FVKESK. With 3 bases removed from V and 10 bases from J, the gap between germline ends came to 15 bases. The CDR3 reads CASSQSTGLGAFF. DNA for the CDR3: TGTGCCAGCAGCCAGTCGACCGGGCTGGGAGCTTTCTTT.

This chain links TRBV14 with TRBJ2-1, with 12 bases matching TRBD2. V was pared by 2 bases and J by 4 bases, with 3 bases of the junction left unmatched. The length of the CDR3 is 16 residues. The V gene's germline CDR1 is SGHDN and CDR2 FVKESK. For the CDR3, the DNA is TGTGCCAGCAGCCAACAAGGGACTAGCGGGTACAATGAGCAGTTCTTC. Protein: CASSQQGTSGYNEQFF. Full variable domain (outside the CDR3, taken from reference TRBV14 and TRBJ2-1): EAGVTQFPSHSVIEKGQTVTLRCDPISGHDNLYWYRRVMGKEIKFLLHFVKESKQDESGMPNNRFLAERTGGTYSTLKVQPAELEDSGVYFCASSQQGTSGYNEQFFGPGTRLTVL.

The chain has TRBV18 and TRBJ2-7, with a possible D match to TRBD2 (5 bases). Deletions cut 3 bases from V and 4 bases from J, with 10 bases between. The CDR3 contains 13 residues. Germline CDR1 KGHSH, CDR2 LQKENI. CDR3 sequence (DNA): TGTGCCAGCTCACCGGTCAGGAGGTACGAGCAGTACTTC. This gives the protein CASSPVRRYEQYF.

This clone has just one count. The chain couples TRBV4-1 to TRBJ2-3, with D tentatively TRBD2 (5 bases). The CDR3 has 12 residues. Between the trimmed V and J ends, which lost 4 bases and 5 bases, there was a span of 7 bases. Per the germline V gene, CDR1 is MGHRA and CDR2 is YSYEKL. CDR3 nucleotides: TGCGCCAGCAGCCTCCGGGAAGATACGCAGTATTTT. Its translation is CASSLREDTQYF.

This clone was detected ten times or more. This rearrangement joins TRBV9 to TRBJ2-2, with D tentatively TRBD2 (6 bases). The CDR3 covers 13 residues. Deletions cut 0 bases from V and 6 bases from J, with 6 bases between. The germline CDR1 and CDR2 sequences are SGDLS and YYNGEE. This CDR3 reads CASSVGEAGELFF. The CDR3 nucleotides read TGTGCCAGCAGCGTAGGGGAGGCCGGGGAGCTGTTTTTT.

This chain uses TRBV27 with TRBJ1-5; tentatively, D is TRBD1 (5 bases). The CDR3 contains 14 residues. Per germline, CDR1 MNHEY and CDR2 SMNVEV (reference sequence). Trimming took off 2 bases at V and 5 bases at J, with 10 bases between the two ends. CDR3 sequence reads: CASSLRSGDQPQHF. CDR3 DNA: TGTGCCAGCAGTTTAAGATCGGGGGATCAGCCCCAGCATTTT.

This sequence joins TRBV4-3 and TRBJ1-2; D not resolved. Germline loops: CDR1 LGHNA, CDR2 YSLEER. Trimming pared 0 bases from V and 1 base from J, leaving 18 bases between. CDR3 length: 18 amino acids. This chain's CDR3 is CASSQDPSGPGLNYGYTF. CDR3 bases: TGCGCCAGCAGCCAAGATCCTTCCGGGCCCGGTCTTAACTATGGCTACACCTTC.

The rearrangement joins TRBV6-6 to TRBJ1-4; a possible D gene is TRBD1 (6 bases). The CDR3 is 15 residues long. With 0 bases removed from V and 7 bases from J, the gap between germline ends came to 12 bases. Germline V lookup: CDR1 MNHNY, CDR2 SVGAGI (reference sequence). The CDR3 DNA sequence: TGTGCCAGCAGTTACTCCGGGGGCGCGAGTGAAAAACTGTTTTTT. Protein: CASSYSGGASEKLFF.

The CDR3, as DNA: TGTGCCAGCAGCTGGTCTCCGGGACAGGGAACCTACGAGCAGTACTTC. Its protein product is CASSWSPGQGTYEQYF. The gene calls are TRBV13 and TRBJ2-7; 9 bases align to TRBD1. V lost 4 bases to trimming and J lost 2 bases; unmatched junction nucleotides: 9. The CDR3 consists of 16 residues. The germline CDR1 and CDR2 sequences are PRHDT and FYEKMQ (reference sequence).

This chain links TRBV2 with TRBJ2-1; 15 bases are shared with TRBD2. The V segment lost 6 bases and the J segment 6 bases; nucleotides outside the gene matches: 0. CDR1 is SNHLY and CDR2 is FYNNEI in the germline V gene. CDR3 length equals 14 residues. CDR3 nucleotide sequence: TGTGCCAGCAGGGGACTAGCGGGGGGCAATGAGCAGTTCTTC. Protein: CASRGLAGGNEQFF.

The chain employs TRBV10-3 and TRBJ2-2; the match to TRBD2 covers 13 bases. With V trimmed by 3 bases and J by 5 bases, 6 bases remained unmatched. This CDR3 is built from 17 residues. The germline V gene has CDR1 ENHRY and CDR2 SYGVKD. DNA of the CDR3: TGTGCCATCAGTGAATCGGCGGGACTAGCGGGGACCGGGGAGCTGTTTTTT. Translating gives CAISESAGLAGTGELFF.

The V gene is TRBV5-6, the J gene TRBJ2-1; 8 bases match TRBD1. Germline V gene lookup returns CDR1 SGHDT and CDR2 YYEEEE. V lost 3 bases to trimming and J lost 2 bases; unmatched junction nucleotides: 4. The CDR3 has 15 amino acids. The CDR3 is CASSSPDRAYNEQFF. The CDR3, as DNA: TGTGCCAGCAGCTCACCGGACAGGGCCTACAATGAGCAGTTCTTC.

The CDR3 DNA follows: TGTGCCAGCAGCTTACACGTTATGGGGTTTGAAGCTTTCTTT. This sequence encodes CASSLHVMGFEAFF. V is TRBV7-2 and J is TRBJ1-1; D gene uncertain. Per the germline V gene, CDR1 is SGHTA and CDR2 is FQGNSA. There are 14 residues in the CDR3. V was pared by 2 bases and J by 7 bases, with 14 bases between. Looking up the rest from reference TRBV7-2 and TRBJ1-1 gives the full variable domain: GAGVSQSPSNKVTEKGKDVELRCDPISGHTALYWYRQSLGQGLEFLIYFQGNSAPDKSGLPSDRFSAERTGGSVSTLTIQRTQQEDSAVYLCASSLHVMGFEAFFGQGTRLTVV.

This rearrangement joins TRBV19 to TRBJ1-5; the D gene is possibly TRBD1 (6 bases). V lost 5 bases and J 4 bases, leaving 18 bases between the germline ends. CDR1 is LNHDA and CDR2 is SQIVND in the germline V gene (reference sequence). This CDR3 spans 16 amino acids. The CDR3 bases are TGTGCCAGTAGTCTTCCCTTAGGGGGAGGGAATCAGCCCCAGCATTTT. Its translation: CASSLPLGGGNQPQHF.